This T cell receptor beta chain was recovered during a study of memory CD4+ T cells and cytomegalovirus serostatus (dated by TCRdb to between 2018 and 2020). Regarding the study in general: The roughly 35 healthy Belgian adults in the cohort included 9 who were CMV seropositive and 24 who were CMV seronegative. To replicate a published TCR-based CMV serostatus classifier, the study sequenced CD4+ memory TCRbeta repertoires from a Belgian cohort whose cytomegalovirus serostatus was known.

Trimming takes 5 bases from V and 1 base from J, and the germline ends sit 20 bases apart. The CDR3 runs 17 amino acids, cysteine and phenylalanine included. The retained sequence is limited to the CDR3, 51 bases, with the frame set at the first base. The germline V gene gives CDR1 as SGHTA and CDR2 as FQGNSA. A word on this clone: The antigen it binds to is not known. There are no base qualities to consult, and no much larger clone falls within one base.

A FACSAria II was used to sort memory CD4+ T cells, defined as single viable CD3+CD4+CD8-CD45RO+ cells. CMV serostatus was assessed using a Roche Elecsys assay, by which serum IgG against CMV pp150, pp28, p38 and p52 was detected. Once the samples were thawed, total CD4+ T cells were enriched through positive selection using CD4 magnetic microbeads. The samples came from a separate study whose specific focus was interrogating the CD4+ T cell memory repertoire. Following standard operating procedures, peripheral blood mononuclear cells were isolated and cryopreserved, while serum was kept at -80 degrees C. Staining used CD3-PerCP (BW264/56), CD4-APC (RPA-T4), CD45RO-PE (UCHT1) and CD8-Pacific Orange (3B5) antibodies, with Sytox blue excluding non-viable cells. The Quick-DNA Microprep Kit was used to extract genomic DNA from the sorted cells. Amplification of TCRbeta DNA was done with the immunoSEQ hsTCRbeta kit, following the protocol from the manufacturer. An Illumina MiSeq instrument was used to sequence the TCRbeta libraries. Regarding the original processing steps: Removing out-of-frame sequences left some 2,200,000 distinct TCRbeta sequences, an average of approximately 61,000 per individual. Each individual was scored by the count of about 150 previously reported CMV-associated TCRbeta sequences and the total productive distinct TCRbeta count. A beta-binomial model was reimplemented in Python, and scikit-learn random forests with default parameters were trained on US cohort data. Classifier performance on the Belgian cohort was summarized as median AUC with percentile confidence intervals over 10,000 bootstrap iterations. What TCRdb holds here is the immuneACCESS table cut down to in-frame rearrangements. Part of the clones is not present; checked against another copy, under half of the missing clones reflect an unresolved V gene, and the others are unexplained. D and trimming come from the DNA, and the V and J calls and clone size come from that table. Counted in this sample were about 73,000 clones; around 78% of them appeared once. Of the sample, 2.5% to 3% is held by the ten largest clones.

The full study reports these points: For predicting CMV serostatus, the median bootstrapped AUC was about 0.94 using the original framework and about 0.9 using a US-trained random forest. Of around 160 previously reported CMV-associated TCRbeta sequences, about 72 appeared in the CD4+ memory repertoires, each in one to five individuals. Results were interpreted as suggesting that the CMV-associated TCR signature is largely present in the CD4+ memory repertoire. A median bootstrapped AUC of roughly 0.94 with a 95% CI of 0.76-1.00 was achieved on the Belgian cohort by the original-framework classifier. Only CD4+CD45RO+ memory cells were sequenced, unlike the original study, which covered naive and memory CD4+ and CD8+ populations.

The V and J genes are TRBV7-2 and TRBJ2-5; tentative D gene TRBD1, with 6 bases matching. The sample taken for sequencing was memory CD4+ T cells from blood. The TCR originated in an adult in good health and CMV-seropositive. The CDR3 amino acid sequence is: CASSRGIFGTTQETQYF. The sequence in DNA is TGTGCCAGCAGCAGGGGGATATTCGGGACAACCCAAGAGACCCAGTACTTC.